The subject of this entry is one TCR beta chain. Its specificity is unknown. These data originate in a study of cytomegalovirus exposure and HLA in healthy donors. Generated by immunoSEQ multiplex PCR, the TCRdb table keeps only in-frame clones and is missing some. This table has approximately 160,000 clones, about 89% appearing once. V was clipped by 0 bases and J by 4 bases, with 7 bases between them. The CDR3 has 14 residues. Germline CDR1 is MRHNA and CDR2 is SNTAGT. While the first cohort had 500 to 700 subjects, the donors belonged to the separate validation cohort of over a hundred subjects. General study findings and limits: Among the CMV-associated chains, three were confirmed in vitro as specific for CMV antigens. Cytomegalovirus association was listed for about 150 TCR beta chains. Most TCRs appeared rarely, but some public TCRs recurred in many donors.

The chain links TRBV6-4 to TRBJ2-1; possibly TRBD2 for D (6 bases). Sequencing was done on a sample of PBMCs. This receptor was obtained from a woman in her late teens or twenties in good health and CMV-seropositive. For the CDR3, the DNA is TGTGCCAGCAGTGACTCGGCGGGATACAATGAGCAGTTCTTC. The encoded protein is CASSDSAGYNEQFF.